This TCR beta chain was retrieved from a study of T cell changes during pregnancy in multiple sclerosis. Only in-frame clones appear in the TCRdb table, and some are missing; sequencing was by immunoSEQ multiplex PCR. The sample comprises about 36,000 clones, around 91% of which are singletons, and 11% rests with the top ten. Sequencing was performed on CD8+ T cells from peripheral blood mononuclear cells, taken in the third trimester of pregnancy. The sequence derives from a female donor with multiple sclerosis, enrolled in a pregnancy study.

CDR3 coding DNA: TGTGCCAGCAGCTTGGAGGCAGGGACTCTTAACTATGGCTACACCTTC. Protein product: CASSLEAGTLNYGYTF. The rearrangement links TRBV5-4 to TRBJ1-2, with D possibly matching TRBD1 (5 bases). Germline V gives CDR1 SGHNT, CDR2 YYREEE (reference sequence). This CDR3 spans 16 amino acids. Trimming pared 0 bases from V and 1 base from J, leaving 13 bases between. The whole variable domain, remainder taken from reference TRBV5-4 and TRBJ1-2, is ETGVTQSPTHLIKTRGQQVTLRCSSQSGHNTVSWYQQALGQGPQFIFQYYREEENGRGNFPPRFSGLQFPNYSSELNVNALELDDSALYLCASSLEAGTLNYGYTFGSGTRLTVV.